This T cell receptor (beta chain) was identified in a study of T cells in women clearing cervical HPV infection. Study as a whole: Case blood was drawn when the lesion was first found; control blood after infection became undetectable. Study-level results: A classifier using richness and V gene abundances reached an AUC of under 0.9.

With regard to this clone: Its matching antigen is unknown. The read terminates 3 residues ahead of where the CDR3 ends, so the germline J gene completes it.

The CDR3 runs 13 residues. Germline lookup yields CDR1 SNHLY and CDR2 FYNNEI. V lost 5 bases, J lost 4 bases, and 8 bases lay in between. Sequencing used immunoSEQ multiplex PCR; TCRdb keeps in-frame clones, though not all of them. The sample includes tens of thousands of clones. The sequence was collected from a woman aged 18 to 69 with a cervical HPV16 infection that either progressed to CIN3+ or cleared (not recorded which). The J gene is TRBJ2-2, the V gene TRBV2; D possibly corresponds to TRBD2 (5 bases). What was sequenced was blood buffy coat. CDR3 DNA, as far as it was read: TGTGCCAGCAGTAAAACTAGCACCGGGGAG. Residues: CASSKTSTGE. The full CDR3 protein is CASSKTSTGELFF. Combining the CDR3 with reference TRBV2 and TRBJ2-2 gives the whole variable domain EPEVTQTPSHQVTQMGQEVILRCVPISNHLYFYWYRQILGQKVEFLVSFYNNEISEKSEIFDDQFSVERPDGSNFTLKIRSTKLEDSAMYFCASSKTSTGELFFGEGSRLTVL.